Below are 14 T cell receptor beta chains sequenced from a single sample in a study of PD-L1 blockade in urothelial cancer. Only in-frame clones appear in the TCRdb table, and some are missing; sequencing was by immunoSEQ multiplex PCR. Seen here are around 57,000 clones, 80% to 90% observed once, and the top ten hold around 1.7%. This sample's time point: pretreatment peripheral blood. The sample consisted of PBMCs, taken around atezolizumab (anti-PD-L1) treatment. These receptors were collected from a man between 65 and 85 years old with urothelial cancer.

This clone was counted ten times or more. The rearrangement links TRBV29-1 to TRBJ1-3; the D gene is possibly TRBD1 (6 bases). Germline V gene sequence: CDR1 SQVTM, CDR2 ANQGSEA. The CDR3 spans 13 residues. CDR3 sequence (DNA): TGCGGGACAAGCACTTCCTCTGGAAACACCATATATTTT. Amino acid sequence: CGTSTSSGNTIYF.

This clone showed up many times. The CDR3 DNA follows: TGTGCCAGCTCACCTACGACAGGGACAGGACAGCCCCAGCATTTT. Translation gives CASSPTTGTGQPQHF. The V call is TRBV18, the J call TRBJ1-5; 8 bases are shared with TRBD1. V lost 3 bases, J lost 7 bases, and 8 bases stayed unmatched. Germline CDR1 is KGHSH and CDR2 is LQKENI. The CDR3 is made up of 15 amino acids.

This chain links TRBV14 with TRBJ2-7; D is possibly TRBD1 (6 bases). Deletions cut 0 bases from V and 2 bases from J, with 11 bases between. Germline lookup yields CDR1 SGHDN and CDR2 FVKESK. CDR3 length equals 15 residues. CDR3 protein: CASSQDFEGAYEQYF. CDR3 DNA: TGTGCCAGCAGCCAAGATTTTGAGGGGGCCTACGAGCAGTACTTC.

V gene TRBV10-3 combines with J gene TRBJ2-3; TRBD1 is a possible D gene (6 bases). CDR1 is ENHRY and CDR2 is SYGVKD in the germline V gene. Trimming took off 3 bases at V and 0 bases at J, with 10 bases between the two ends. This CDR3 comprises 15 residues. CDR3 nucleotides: TGTGCCATCAGTGACGGACAGCCTAGCACAGATACGCAGTATTTT. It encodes CAISDGQPSTDTQYF.

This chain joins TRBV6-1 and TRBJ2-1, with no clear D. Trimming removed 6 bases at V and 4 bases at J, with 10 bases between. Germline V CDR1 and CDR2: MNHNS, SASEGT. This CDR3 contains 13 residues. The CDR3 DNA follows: TGTGCCAGCAGGGCGGCATTTTACAATGAGCAGTTCTTC. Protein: CASRAAFYNEQFF.

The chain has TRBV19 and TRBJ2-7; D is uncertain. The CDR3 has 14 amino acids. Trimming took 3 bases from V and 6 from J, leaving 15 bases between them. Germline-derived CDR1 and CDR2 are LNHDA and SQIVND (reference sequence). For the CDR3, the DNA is TGTGCCAGTAGTATCGGTCTAGTTCACGTCGAGCAGTACTTC. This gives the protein CASSIGLVHVEQYF.

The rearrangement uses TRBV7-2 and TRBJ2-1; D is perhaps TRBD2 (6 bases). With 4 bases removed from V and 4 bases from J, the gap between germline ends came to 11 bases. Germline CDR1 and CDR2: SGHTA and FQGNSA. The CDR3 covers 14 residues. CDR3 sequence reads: CASSSGLVYNEQFF. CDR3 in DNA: TGTGCCAGCAGCTCGGGACTGGTATACAATGAGCAGTTCTTC.

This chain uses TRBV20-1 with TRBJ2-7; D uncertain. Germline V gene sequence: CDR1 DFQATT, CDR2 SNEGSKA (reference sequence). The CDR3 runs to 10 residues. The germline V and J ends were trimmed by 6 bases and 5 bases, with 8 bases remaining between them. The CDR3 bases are TGCAGTGCCACCCGGGACGAGCAGTACTTC. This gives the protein CSATRDEQYF.

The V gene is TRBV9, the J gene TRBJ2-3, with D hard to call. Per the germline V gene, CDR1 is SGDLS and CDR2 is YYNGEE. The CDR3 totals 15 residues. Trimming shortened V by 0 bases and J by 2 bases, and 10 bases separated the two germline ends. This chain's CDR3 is CASSVEQFYTDTQYF. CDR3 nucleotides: TGTGCCAGCAGCGTAGAACAGTTTTACACAGATACGCAGTATTTT.

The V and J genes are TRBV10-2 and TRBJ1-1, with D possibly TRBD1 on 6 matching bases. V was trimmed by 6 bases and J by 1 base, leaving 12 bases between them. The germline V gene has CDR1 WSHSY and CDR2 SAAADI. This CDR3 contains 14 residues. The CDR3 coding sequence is TGCGCCAGCAGAGAGGGGGGGAAGAACACTGAAGCTTTCTTT. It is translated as CASREGGKNTEAFF.

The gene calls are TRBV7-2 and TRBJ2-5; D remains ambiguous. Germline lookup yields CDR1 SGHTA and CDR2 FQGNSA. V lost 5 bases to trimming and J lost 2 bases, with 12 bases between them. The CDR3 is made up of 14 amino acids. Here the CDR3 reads CASSRTSKQETQYF. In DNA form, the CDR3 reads TGTGCCAGCAGCCGTACGAGCAAGCAAGAGACCCAGTACTTC.

DNA of the CDR3: TGTGCCAGCAGCCAAGAGGCTCCGAGGGATACGCAGTATTTT. Its translation: CASSQEAPRDTQYF. The rearrangement joins TRBV4-2 to TRBJ2-3; unclear D gene. CDR1 and CDR2 (germline): LGHNA, YNFKEQ. Between the trimmed V and J ends, which lost 0 bases and 6 bases, there was a span of 10 bases. This CDR3 contains 14 residues.

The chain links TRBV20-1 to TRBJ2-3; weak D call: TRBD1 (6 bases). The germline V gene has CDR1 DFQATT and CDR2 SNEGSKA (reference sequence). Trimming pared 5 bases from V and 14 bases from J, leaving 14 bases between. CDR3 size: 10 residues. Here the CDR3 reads CSAYKGGRYF. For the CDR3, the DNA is TGCAGTGCTTACAAAGGGGGACGGTATTTT.

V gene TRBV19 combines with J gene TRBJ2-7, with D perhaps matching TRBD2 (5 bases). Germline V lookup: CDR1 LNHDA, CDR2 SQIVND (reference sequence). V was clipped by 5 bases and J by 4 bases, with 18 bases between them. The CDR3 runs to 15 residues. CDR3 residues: CASSARSEEVYEQYF. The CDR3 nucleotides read TGTGCCAGTAGTGCCCGTAGCGAAGAGGTGTACGAGCAGTACTTC.